The following is a TCR beta chain sequence with its context. Its antigen remains unidentified. The data belong to a study of vaccination and CD4 T cells after COVID-19. Treatment indicated: 10-day PBMC culture with coronavirus spike peptide pools or control peptides (ViraFEST assay). Expansion of antigen-specific T cells with peptide pools by ViraFEST preceded sequencing of TCRs. Per-well cultures of two million PBMCs received about 9.5 IU/ml IL-2 and 8.5 to 10 ug/ml peptide pools. Sequence data for DNA of cultured CD4+ T cells were generated by the Oncomine TCR Beta short-read assay. In TCRdb, the PCR reads were re-called with MiXCR into one record per CDR3 protein. The profile shows around 2,900 distinct CDR3 sequences, 75% to 90% of them singletons. Notes on the study in general: Going from approximately 21 to 40, median SARS-CoV-2-reactive clonotypes did not rise significantly.

The sequence was collected from a human donor who had recovered from COVID-19. Sequenced input: CD4+ T cells from blood, cultured in vitro.

This CDR3 is CASSKTGVGSNQPQHF. In DNA form, the CDR3 reads TGTGCCAGCAGTAAGACAGGGGTGGGAAGCAATCAGCCCCAGCATTTT. This chain links TRBV6-2 or TRBV6-3 with TRBJ1-5; 8 bases line up with TRBD1. The V gene's germline CDR1 is MNHEY and CDR2 SVGEGT. This CDR3 is built from 16 residues. The junction had 7 bases not matched to a gene; V was cut back by 5 bases and J by 1 base.